These T cell receptor beta chains were read from a single sample in a study of blood T cell repertoires in COVID-19. The data were produced by immunoSEQ multiplex PCR, yet TCRdb's version contains in-frame clones alone and is incomplete. The sample includes fewer than 700,000 clones, around 90% of them seen just once. Source material: peripheral blood. These receptors were collected from a woman in her forties or fifties with COVID-19, enrolled during active disease. Each CDR3 is given with its conserved first and last residue. D genes are given only for firm matches. A row's size may be missing; if present it is once, few, many or a size class.

d_call,v_call,clone_size,j_call,cdr3_nt,cdr3_aa
TRBD1,TRBV30,-,TRBJ2-7,TGTGCCTGGAGTGTAGTACAGGGGGCGAGGAAGTACTTC,CAWSVVQGARKYF
TRBD1,TRBV5-4,few,TRBJ2-7,TGTGCCAGCAGCCTCGAACTACAGGGGGCGGGAGAGCAGTACTTC,CASSLELQGAGEQYF
TRBD2,TRBV2,once,TRBJ2-5,TGTGCCAGCAGGCCTACTAGCGGGGGATCCCAAGAGACCCAGTACTTC,CASRPTSGGSQETQYF
TRBD1,TRBV6-6,-,TRBJ1-1,TGTGCCAGCAGTTACCCCAGGGGGTCCGACGCTGAAGCTTTCTTT,CASSYPRGSDAEAFF
-,TRBV30,-,TRBJ2-1,TGTGCCTGGAGTGTAACTATCGGTCAGGGTGATGAGCAGTTCTTC,CAWSVTIGQGDEQFF
TRBD1,TRBV7-9,-,TRBJ2-3,TGTGCCAGCAGCCACACCGGGACAGGGGTTTCGGATACGCAGTATTTT,CASSHTGTGVSDTQYF
-,TRBV12-3/TRBV12-4,-,TRBJ1-6,TGTGCCAGCAGTTACACAGGGAATTCACCCCTCCACTTT,CASSYTGNSPLHF
TRBD1,TRBV7-3,few,TRBJ2-3,TGTGCCAGCAGCACCGGACAGGGGATGACAGATACGCAGTATTTT,CASSTGQGMTDTQYF
TRBD1,TRBV5-1,-,TRBJ2-2,TGCGCCAGCAGCCCCAGGACAGGGGGTAACACCGGGGAGCTGTTTTTT,CASSPRTGGNTGELFF
TRBD2,TRBV6-5,-,TRBJ2-7,TGTGCCAGCAGTTATATTCGGGGGGAGTACGAGCAGTACTTC,CASSYIRGEYEQYF
-,TRBV7-3,few,TRBJ2-1,TGTGCCAGCACCCTAACCCCGGGGAATGAGCAGTTCTTC,CASTLTPGNEQFF
TRBD1,TRBV27,-,TRBJ2-2,TGTGCCAGCAGAGACAGGGTGACCGGGGAGCTGTTTTTT,CASRDRVTGELFF
-,TRBV30,-,TRBJ1-2,TGTGCCTGGAGTGTAGGGGCATCATCTAACTATGGCTACACCTTC,CAWSVGASSNYGYTF
-,TRBV5-4,-,TRBJ2-5,TGTGCCAGCAGCTTGAGGGGGGGCAGGGAGACCCAGTACTTC,CASSLRGGRETQYF
TRBD2,TRBV30,-,TRBJ2-7,TGTGCCTGGGGACCGAGACTAGCGGGGGACAACGAGCAGTACTTC,CAWGPRLAGDNEQYF
TRBD1,TRBV2,-,TRBJ1-5,TGTGCCAGCAGGGGACAGGGGAGCAATCAGCCCCAGCATTTT,CASRGQGSNQPQHF
TRBD1,TRBV9,-,TRBJ1-2,TGTGCCAGCAGCGAGGACAGGGAAGGATGGAGTGACGGCTACACCTTC,CASSEDREGWSDGYTF
TRBD1,TRBV7-9,-,TRBJ2-7,TGTGCCAGCAGCCCTCCGGGACAGGGAAGAGACGAGCAGTACTTC,CASSPPGQGRDEQYF
-,TRBV2,-,TRBJ2-2,TGTGCCAGCAGGGAAAGCCCGAACGCGAACACCGGGGAGCTGTTTTTT,CASRESPNANTGELFF
TRBD2,TRBV10-1,-,TRBJ2-1,TGCGCCAGCAGTGAGCCCGGGACTAGCCCGCCTGAGCAGTTCTTC,CASSEPGTSPPEQFF
-,TRBV6-6,-,TRBJ1-5,TGTGCCAGCAGTCTCTACAGGGATAGCAATCAGCCCCAGCATTTT,CASSLYRDSNQPQHF
-,TRBV5-4,-,TRBJ2-1,TGTGCCAGCAGCCGCGACAGTTACAATGAGCAGTTCTTC,CASSRDSYNEQFF
-,TRBV19,-,TRBJ1-5,TGTGCCAGTAGTTACAGGGTCGGGCAGCCCCAGCATTTT,CASSYRVGQPQHF
TRBD2,TRBV7-6,-,TRBJ2-3,TGTGCCAGCAGGGAGACTAGCGGGGGCCCCCTACATACGCAGTATTTT,CASRETSGGPLHTQYF
-,TRBV7-7,-,TRBJ2-5,TGTGCCAGCGGGGAGGAGACCCAGTACTTC,CASGEETQYF
TRBD2,TRBV13,-,TRBJ2-2,TGTGCCAGCAGTCCCAAGCGGGGGGGCAACACCGGGGAGCTGTTTTTT,CASSPKRGGNTGELFF
TRBD1,TRBV2,-,TRBJ2-3,TGTGCCAGCAAACAGGGGGAGAATACGCAGTATTTT,CASKQGENTQYF
-,TRBV28,-,TRBJ2-5,TGTGCCAGCAGTTTAGAGGAGACCCAGTACTTC,CASSLEETQYF
-,TRBV7-6,once,TRBJ2-2,TGTGCCAGCAGCCCCGGACTAAGCACCGGGGAGCTGTTTTTT,CASSPGLSTGELFF
-,TRBV27,-,TRBJ2-7,TGTGCCAGCAGTTTAGTCGCTAGCGTCGAGCAGTACTTC,CASSLVASVEQYF
TRBD1,TRBV13,-,TRBJ2-5,TGTGCCAGCAGCTTAGAAGTCGGGGACAGGGTGGAGGAGACCCAGTACTTC,CASSLEVGDRVEETQYF
TRBD2,TRBV3-1/TRBV3-2,-,TRBJ2-5,TGTGCCAGCAGCCAAGAGCGGGGGTACCAAGAGACCCAGTACTTC,CASSQERGYQETQYF
-,TRBV29-1,once,TRBJ1-1,TGCAGCGTTGCCCCAAAACTCGGGGGCACTGAAGCTTTCTTT,CSVAPKLGGTEAFF
TRBD1,TRBV6-2/TRBV6-3,-,TRBJ1-6,TGTGCCAGCAGTTATCCAGGGGGCCGGCCGTATAATTCACCCCTCCACTTT,CASSYPGGRPYNSPLHF
-,TRBV24-1,-,TRBJ2-3,TGTGCCACCAGTGACTCTCCCCCGGGGGAAGGGAGCACAGATACGCAGTATTTT,CATSDSPPGEGSTDTQYF
TRBD2,TRBV30,-,TRBJ2-1,TGTGCCTGGAGTGGGTGGACTAGCGGGGGGGCCACTAATGAGCAGTTCTTC,CAWSGWTSGGATNEQFF
TRBD1,TRBV10-3,-,TRBJ2-2,TGTGCCATCAGCCGACAGGGAACCGGGGAGCTGTTTTTT,CAISRQGTGELFF
-,TRBV2,-,TRBJ2-3,TGTGCCAGCTCTTTCCAGGGGCCGAGCACAGATACGCAGTATTTT,CASSFQGPSTDTQYF
-,TRBV5-1,few,TRBJ1-1,TGCGCCAGCAGCGGGCAGTTTGAAGCTTTCTTT,CASSGQFEAFF
TRBD2,TRBV29-1,-,TRBJ2-7,TGCAGCGTTGCTGGACTAGGCCCCTACGAGCAGTACTTC,CSVAGLGPYEQYF
-,TRBV12-3/TRBV12-4,-,TRBJ1-2,TGTGCCAGCAGTCTTCAACTCTATGGCTACACCTTC,CASSLQLYGYTF
-,TRBV21-1,few,TRBJ1-1,TGTGCCAGCAGCCCACCGACAGGGGGTGAGACTGAAGCTTTCTTT,CASSPPTGGETEAFF
-,TRBV5-1,-,TRBJ2-1,TGCGCCAGCAGCCCAGTGGACTCATCGCAGGGCCCGCTCGGGAGTGGTGAGCAGTTCTTC,CASSPVDSSQGPLGSGEQFF
-,TRBV6-4,-,TRBJ1-6,TGTGCCAGCAGTGACCCTAGACAGCATTCACCCCTCCACTTT,CASSDPRQHSPLHF
-,TRBV5-4,-,TRBJ2-3,TGTGCCAGCAGCCGGAAATCGACGGCGGCGGATACGCAGTATTTT,CASSRKSTAADTQYF